These 13 T cell receptor beta chains were all obtained from the same sample, sequenced in a study of blood T cell repertoires in COVID-19 (TCRdb year 2020). To prepare the library, the immunoSEQ multiplex PCR assay was applied. Held by TCRdb, this immuneACCESS table contains in-frame sequences only and omits some clones. Under half of the omission traces to an unresolved V gene where checked; the cause of the rest is unknown. The sample includes 250,000 to 350,000 clones, with approximately 90% observed a single time. The ten largest make up approximately 5.7% of the sample. The sample consisted of PBMCs or T cells enriched from blood (not recorded which). Every receptor here comes from a woman in her 40s who had recovered from COVID-19.

V gene TRBV18 combines with J gene TRBJ2-1, with 9 bases fitting TRBD2. The CDR3 sequence is 16 residues long. V gave up 1 base and J gave up 8 bases; unmatched junction bases: 9. Germline assignment: CDR1 KGHSH and CDR2 LQKENI. CDR3 amino acids: CASSPRAGGRSDEQFF. The CDR3 DNA follows: TGTGCCAGCTCACCACGGGCGGGAGGGCGGTCGGATGAGCAGTTCTTC.

The chain uses TRBV10-3 and TRBJ2-1, with 10 bases matching TRBD2. Germline assignment: CDR1 ENHRY and CDR2 SYGVKD. This CDR3 region has 17 residues. V shed 0 bases and J 7 bases; nucleotides not matched to a gene: 9. Here the CDR3 reads CAISESGAGGGRNEQFF. CDR3 bases: TGTGCCATCAGTGAGTCGGGAGCGGGAGGGGGCAGAAATGAGCAGTTCTTC.

J is TRBJ1-3 and V is TRBV7-2; 7 nucleotides align to TRBD1. Germline CDR1 SGHTA, CDR2 FQGNSA. The ends lost 5 bases at V and 4 bases at J; junction bases unmatched: 11. This CDR3 has 16 residues. The CDR3 reads CASSLGQVSLGNTIYF. Written as DNA, the CDR3 is TGTGCCAGCAGCCTAGGACAGGTTTCACTAGGAAACACCATATATTTT.

This chain joins TRBV1 and TRBJ1-2; the table assigns TRBD1, which was not confirmed against the DNA. TRBV1 is listed as a pseudogene. CDR3 length: 16 residues. CDR3 bases: TGCACCAGCAGCCAAGATCAGGGGGCTAAAAACTATGGCTACACCTTC. Its translation is CTSSQDQGAKNYGYTF.

This clone was detected only a few times. This chain's CDR3 is CASTPTGDTDTQYF. CDR3 sequence (DNA): TGTGCCAGTACCCCCACGGGAGACACAGATACGCAGTATTTT. The genes are TRBV19 and TRBJ2-3; TRBD2 is a possible D gene (6 bases). The CDR3 runs 14 residues. Germline CDR1 reads LNHDA; CDR2 reads SQIVND (reference sequence). Trimming cost V 7 bases and J 2 bases, with 13 bases left between them.

The chain has TRBV7-3 and TRBJ1-1; the D is unclear. Trimming shortened V by 5 bases and J by 5 bases, and 24 bases separated the two germline ends. This CDR3 comprises 17 residues. In germline, CDR1 is SGHTA, CDR2 FQGTGA. CDR3 protein: CASSPHPPWVNGTEAFF. CDR3 in DNA: TGTGCCAGCAGCCCCCATCCCCCGTGGGTAAACGGGACTGAAGCTTTCTTT.

V and J are TRBV3-1 (or the pseudogene TRBV3-2) and TRBJ2-1; 10 positions agree with TRBD2. This CDR3 comprises 13 residues. V shed 8 bases and J 3 bases; nucleotides not matched to a gene: 1. Germline V gene lookup returns CDR1 LGHDT and CDR2 YNNKEL (reference sequence). Here the CDR3 reads CASGLAVYNEQFF. DNA of the CDR3: TGTGCCAGCGGACTAGCGGTCTACAATGAGCAGTTCTTC.

This clone came up a few times. The chain has TRBV3-1 (or the pseudogene TRBV3-2) and TRBJ2-5, with TRBD2 identical over 11 bases. CDR3 size: 17 residues. J lost 4 bases, V lost 4 bases, and 11 bases had no gene match. Germline V gives CDR1 LGHDT, CDR2 YNNKEL (reference sequence). CDR3 residues: CASSPLAGGPVRETQYF. CDR3 DNA sequence: TGTGCCAGCAGCCCCTTAGCGGGAGGGCCCGTTCGAGAGACCCAGTACTTC.

The rearrangement joins TRBV7-9 to TRBJ2-1; D unclear. The V gene lost 0 bases and the J gene lost 3 bases, with 6 bases spanning the gap. The length of the CDR3 is 14 residues. Germline values: CDR1 SEHNR, CDR2 FQNEAQ (reference sequence). CDR3 sequence reads: CASSLALGYNEQFF. Written as DNA, the CDR3 is TGTGCCAGCAGCTTAGCCCTAGGCTACAATGAGCAGTTCTTC.

This chain uses TRBV3-1 (or the pseudogene TRBV3-2) with TRBJ1-6, with D perhaps TRBD1 (5 bases). V was clipped by 1 base and J by 6 bases, with 7 bases between them. The CDR3 is 14 amino acids. Germline V CDR1 and CDR2: LGHDT, YNNKEL (reference sequence). Here the CDR3 DNA reads TGTGCCAGCAGCCAAGCTAGGGGTAATTCACCCCTCCACTTT. Translating gives CASSQARGNSPLHF.

The chain combines TRBV6-5 with TRBJ2-7; 7 bases line up with TRBD1. Germline values: CDR1 MNHEY, CDR2 SVGAGI. Trimming took 0 bases from V and 4 from J; bases not matched to a gene: 9. The CDR3 consists of 16 residues. CDR3 coding DNA: TGTGCCAGCAGTTACTCGCCTACAGGGGATGGGTACGAGCAGTACTTC. Its translation is CASSYSPTGDGYEQYF.

The V call is TRBV6-2 or TRBV6-3, the J call TRBJ2-3; a weak D match, TRBD2 (6 bases). This CDR3 contains 18 residues. The germline V gene encodes CDR1 MNHEY and CDR2 SVGEGT. With 2 bases removed from V and 0 bases from J, the gap between germline ends came to 18 bases. CDR3 protein: CASSYRVLSGTSTDTQYF. Written as DNA, the CDR3 is TGTGCCAGCAGTTACCGGGTCCTTAGCGGTACTAGCACAGATACGCAGTATTTT.

This chain connects TRBV30 to TRBJ2-3; maybe TRBD1 (6 bases). CDR3 length: 13 residues. V was clipped by 5 bases and J by 3 bases, with 12 bases between them. Germline V gene sequence: CDR1 GTSNPN, CDR2 SVGIG (reference sequence). CDR3 protein: CAWAGQMTDTQYF. CDR3 nucleotide sequence: TGTGCCTGGGCCGGACAGATGACAGATACGCAGTATTTT.